This T cell receptor beta chain comes out of a study of lymphopenia after photon versus proton radiotherapy. The CDR3 contains 13 residues. Germline V gene sequence: CDR1 SGHVS, CDR2 FQNEAQ. After removal of 5 bases from V and 13 bases from J, the junction contained 11 bases not matched to a gene. Method: immunoSEQ multiplex PCR; TCRdb's copy keeps in-frame clones and lacks some. The table includes fewer than 25,000 clones, 85% to 95% detected once. This TCR derives from a woman in her 70s with pancreatic cancer. Some clones in this sample may be carry-over from other donors' samples. Here the sequenced sample was peripheral blood, taken from a patient treated with proton-based radiotherapy. The gene calls are TRBV7-8 and TRBJ2-1; TRBD1 matches at 7 bases. In DNA, the CDR3 is TGTGCCAGCAGCCTCGGACAGGTCCCCGACCAGTTCTTC. Protein product: CASSLGQVPDQFF.